This T cell receptor (beta chain) emerged from a study of blood T cell repertoires in COVID-19. About the study: In each case, the material was cDNA or gDNA derived from T cells, B-cell-depleted T cells, or PBMCs.

Original analysis: Researchers report that nucleated cell counts were estimated from reference gene primer amplification. Libraries were prepared by immunoSEQ multiplex PCR; TCRdb keeps only in-frame clonotypes and omits some of them. V, J and clone size reflect that table, while D and trimming were determined from the DNA. This sample has about 240,000 clones, with around 87% found just once. The V segment lost 4 bases and the J segment 1 base; nucleotides outside the gene matches: 8. Germline V lookup: CDR1 KGHDR, CDR2 SFDVKD. This CDR3 is built from 17 residues. The participants were between about 18 and 100 years old and came from 24 US areas.

The chain carries TRBV24-1 and TRBJ2-2, with TRBD1 matching over 7 bases. The source material was PBMCs or T cells enriched from blood (not recorded which). The receptor comes from a woman aged 40 to 50 with acute COVID-19. In DNA, the CDR3 is TGTGCCACCAGTGACCCCACAGGGGCGCTGAACACCGGGGAGCTGTTTTTT. Amino acid sequence: CATSDPTGALNTGELFF.